This T cell receptor (beta chain) was found in a study of Graves' ophthalmopathy and Graves' hyperthyroidism. Whole-study results and caveats: A majority of expanded thyroid clonotypes exceeding 0.001 frequency were likewise present in blood.

The sample holds many counts of this clonotype. The antigen remains unidentified. RNA served as the template for amplifying TCR beta CDR3 regions. The first round was an RT-PCR with HTBI primers, and the second round was a multiplex PCR. MiXCR, run by TCRdb on the multiplex PCR reads, gives a single entry per CDR3 protein. The top ten hold 9% to 15% of the sample, which has 350,000 or so distinct CDR3 sequences, about a sixth seen once. The CDR3 consists of 13 residues. J lost 6 bases, V lost 6 bases, and 4 bases had no gene match. Germline CDR1 is MNHNS and CDR2 is SASEGT. Sequencing was done on a sample of peripheral blood. The sequence came from an adult man with Graves' ophthalmopathy. This chain uses TRBV6-1 with TRBJ1-5, with TRBD1 identical over 8 bases. The CDR3 nucleotides read TGTGCCAGCAGAAAGGACAGGGCTCAGCCCCAGCATTTT. Protein product: CASRKDRAQPQHF.